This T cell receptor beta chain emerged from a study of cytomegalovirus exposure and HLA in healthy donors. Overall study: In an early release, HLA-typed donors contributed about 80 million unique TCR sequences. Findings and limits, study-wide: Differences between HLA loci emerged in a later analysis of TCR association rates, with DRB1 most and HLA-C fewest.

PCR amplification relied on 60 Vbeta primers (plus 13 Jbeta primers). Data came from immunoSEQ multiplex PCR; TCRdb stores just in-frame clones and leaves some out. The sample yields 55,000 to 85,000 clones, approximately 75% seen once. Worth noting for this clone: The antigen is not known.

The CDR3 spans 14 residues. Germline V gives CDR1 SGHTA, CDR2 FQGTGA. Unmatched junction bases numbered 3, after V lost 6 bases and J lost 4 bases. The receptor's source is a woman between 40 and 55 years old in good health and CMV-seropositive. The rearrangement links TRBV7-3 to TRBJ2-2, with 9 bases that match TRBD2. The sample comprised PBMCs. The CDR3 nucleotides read TGTGCCAGCAGTAGCGGGGGTGGCACCGGGGAGCTGTTTTTT. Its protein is CASSSGGGTGELFF.